This T cell receptor beta chain was recorded in a study of shared clonotypes between healthy human individuals. Germline V lookup: CDR1 SGHRS, CDR2 YFSETQ. J gave up 6 bases and V 4 bases, and 9 bases lay outside the gene matches. This CDR3 comprises 16 residues. Only in-frame clones appear in the TCRdb table, and some are missing; sequencing was by immunoSEQ multiplex PCR. The table includes 600,000 to 700,000 clones, about 80% detected once. The clonotype was recovered from a woman aged 25 to 39 in good health. Sequenced input: memory CD4+ T cells sorted from blood. Subset denoted: CD45RA-negative fraction. The genes are TRBV5-1 and TRBJ2-3; 12 positions agree with TRBD2. In nucleotides, the CDR3 is TGCGCCAGCAGCCCTGGACTAGCGGGAAACGAGGATACGCAGTATTTT. Amino acid sequence: CASSPGLAGNEDTQYF. The whole variable domain, remainder taken from reference TRBV5-1 and TRBJ2-3, is KAGVTQTPRYLIKTRGQQVTLSCSPISGHRSVSWYQQTPGQGLQFLFEYFSETQRNKGNFPGRFSGRQFSNSRSEMNVSTLELGDSALYLCASSPGLAGNEDTQYFGPGTRLTVL.